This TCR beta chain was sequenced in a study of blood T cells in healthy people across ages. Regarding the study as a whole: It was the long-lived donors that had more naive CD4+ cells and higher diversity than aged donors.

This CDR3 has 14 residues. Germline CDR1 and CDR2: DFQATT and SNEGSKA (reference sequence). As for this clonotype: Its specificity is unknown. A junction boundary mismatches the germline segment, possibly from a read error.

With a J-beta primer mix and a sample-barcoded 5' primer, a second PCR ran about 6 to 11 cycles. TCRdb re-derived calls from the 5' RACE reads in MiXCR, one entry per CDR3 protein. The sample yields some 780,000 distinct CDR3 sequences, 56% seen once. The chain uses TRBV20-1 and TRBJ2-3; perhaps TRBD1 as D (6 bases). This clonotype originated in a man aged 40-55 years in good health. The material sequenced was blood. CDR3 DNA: TGCAGCGCTACTACAGGGTCCCAAACAGATACGCAGTATTTT. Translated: CSATTGSQTDTQYF.